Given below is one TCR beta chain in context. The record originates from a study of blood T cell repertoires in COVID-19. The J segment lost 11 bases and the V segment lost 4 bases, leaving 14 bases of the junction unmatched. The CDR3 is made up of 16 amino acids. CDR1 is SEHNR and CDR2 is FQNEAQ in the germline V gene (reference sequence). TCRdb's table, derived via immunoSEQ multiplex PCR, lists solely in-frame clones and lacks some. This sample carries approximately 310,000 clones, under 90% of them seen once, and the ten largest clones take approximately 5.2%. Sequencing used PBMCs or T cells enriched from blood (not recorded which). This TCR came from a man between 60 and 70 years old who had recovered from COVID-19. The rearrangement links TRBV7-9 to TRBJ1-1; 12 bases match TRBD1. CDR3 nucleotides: TGTGCCAGCAGCTGGGGACAGGGGGCGAACCATCGAAACGCTTTCTTT. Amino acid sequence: CASSWGQGANHRNAFF.